What follows are 21 T cell receptor beta chains derived from one specimen sequenced in a study of blood T cell repertoires in COVID-19. Sequenced by immunoSEQ multiplex PCR; TCRdb stores in-frame clones only, minus some. The sample has some 100,000 clones; over 80% are singletons. Sequences were obtained from peripheral blood. The source of these receptors is a man aged 50 to 59 with acute or convalescent COVID-19.

The chain uses TRBV5-5 and TRBJ2-1; 9 bases agree with TRBD1. This CDR3 is built from 18 residues. The junction had 20 bases not matched to a gene; V was cut back by 5 bases and J by 8 bases. The germline V gene has CDR1 SGHKS and CDR2 YYEKEE (reference sequence). CDR3 protein: CASRQEPFEGQGKDEQFF. The CDR3 DNA is TGTGCCAGCAGACAGGAACCCTTTGAGGGACAGGGCAAGGATGAGCAGTTCTTC.

The chain joins TRBV24-1 to TRBJ2-1; 11 bases align to TRBD2. Germline assignment: CDR1 KGHDR and CDR2 SFDVKD. The length of the CDR3 is 16 residues. The V gene end was trimmed by 2 bases and the J gene end by 4 bases; junction bases not matched to a gene: 3. The DNA of the CDR3 is TGTGCCACCAGTGATTCCGGGACTAGCGGTTACAATGAGCAGTTCTTC. Translated: CATSDSGTSGYNEQFF.

The chain joins TRBV7-6 to TRBJ1-5; D ambiguous. The V gene lost 0 bases and the J gene lost 6 bases, with 6 bases spanning the gap. CDR3 length: 13 amino acids. Germline loops: CDR1 SGHVS, CDR2 FNYEAQ. This chain's CDR3 is CASSLAAFQPQHF. The DNA for the CDR3 is TGTGCCAGCAGCTTAGCAGCATTTCAGCCCCAGCATTTT.

The chain recombines TRBV12-3 or TRBV12-4 with TRBJ2-1; TRBD1 matches at 9 bases. The CDR3 has 11 amino acids. The V and J ends lost 6 bases and 16 bases, in that order; junction bases with no gene match: 7. The CDR3 DNA follows: TGTGCCAGCAGCTCCCGGGACAGGGTTTTCTTC. Translated, it gives CASSSRDRVFF.

This clone was detected once. The gene calls are TRBV19 and TRBJ2-1, with no clear D. The CDR3 sequence is 13 residues long. CDR1 is LNHDA, CDR2 SQIVND, per germline (reference sequence). Trimming pared 6 bases from V and 8 bases from J, leaving 14 bases between. Here the CDR3 reads CASRSGGNDEQFF. The CDR3 coding sequence is TGTGCCAGTAGGAGTGGTGGTAACGATGAGCAGTTCTTC.

The V and J genes are TRBV9 and TRBJ1-6; TRBD1 agrees at 7 bases. This CDR3 region has 14 residues. Unmatched junction bases numbered 4, after V lost 4 bases and J lost 6 bases. The V gene's germline CDR1 is SGDLS and CDR2 YYNGEE. The CDR3, as DNA: TGTGCCAGCAGCTTCGAGGGGGCTAATTCACCCCTCCACTTT. It translates to CASSFEGANSPLHF.

J is TRBJ1-3 and V is TRBV4-1; 9 nucleotides align to TRBD1. CDR1 is MGHRA and CDR2 is YSYEKL in the germline V gene. Losses at the gene ends were 1 base for V and 4 bases for J; bases not matched to a gene: 8. This CDR3 comprises 17 residues. The CDR3 DNA is TGCGCCAGCAGCCAAGTCCCCGACAGGGGGTCCGGAAACACCATATATTTT. It yields the protein CASSQVPDRGSGNTIYF.

The chain is built from TRBV19 and TRBJ1-3; D may be TRBD1 (6 bases). CDR1 is LNHDA and CDR2 is SQIVND in the germline V gene (reference sequence). Trimming pared 4 bases from V and 1 base from J, leaving 8 bases between. CDR3 length: 14 amino acids. The CDR3 DNA is TGTGCCAGTAGTACAGGGGTTTCTGGAAACACCATATATTTT. Translating it yields CASSTGVSGNTIYF. Combining the CDR3 with reference TRBV19 and TRBJ1-3 gives the whole variable domain DGGITQSPKYLFRKEGQNVTLSCEQNLNHDAMYWYRQDPGQGLRLIYYSQIVNDFQKGDIAEGYSVSREKKESFPLTVTSAQKNPTAFYLCASSTGVSGNTIYFGEGSWLTVV.

This clone was seen a handful of times. The J gene is TRBJ1-3, the V gene TRBV19; a possible D gene is TRBD1 (6 bases). CDR3 size: 16 residues. V dropped 3 bases and J dropped 0 bases, with 12 bases sitting between them. The germline gives CDR1 LNHDA, CDR2 SQIVND (reference sequence). DNA of the CDR3: TGTGCCAGTAGTATGAGGGACACGAGCTCTGGAAACACCATATATTTT. Protein: CASSMRDTSSGNTIYF.

This chain joins TRBV9 and TRBJ2-2; D possibly corresponds to TRBD2 (6 bases). CDR1 and CDR2 (germline): SGDLS, YYNGEE. This CDR3 has 15 amino acids. Trimming cost V 4 bases and J 0 bases, with 10 bases left between them. This chain's CDR3 is CASSPRTTNTGELFF. The CDR3 coding sequence is TGTGCCAGCAGCCCGCGGACTACGAACACCGGGGAGCTGTTTTTT.

CDR3 coding DNA: TGTGCCACCAGTTCGGGCAGGGGTATAGGCTACACCTTC. Its protein is CATSSGRGIGYTF. The gene calls are TRBV24-1 and TRBJ1-2, with D tentatively TRBD1 (6 bases). The CDR3 loop spans 13 amino acids. With 6 bases removed from V and 8 bases from J, the gap between germline ends came to 15 bases. From germline, CDR1 is KGHDR and CDR2 SFDVKD.

This rearrangement joins TRBV19 to TRBJ2-2, with TRBD1 as a possible D gene (6 bases). V lost 6 bases to trimming and J lost 5 bases, with 16 bases between them. The germline gives CDR1 LNHDA, CDR2 SQIVND (reference sequence). The CDR3 extends over 15 amino acids. CDR3 DNA: TGTGCCAGTAGCCCGACAGGAACGAGAACCGGGGAGCTGTTTTTT. Translation: CASSPTGTRTGELFF.

The chain links TRBV29-1 to TRBJ2-1, with TRBD2 matching over 7 bases. Germline trimming cut 2 bases from V and 5 bases from J; bases unmatched to any gene: 9. This CDR3 region has 15 residues. Germline lookup yields CDR1 SQVTM and CDR2 ANQGSEA. The CDR3 nucleotides read TGCAGCGTTGAAAGGGCCGGGACTACTCACAATGAGCAGTTCTTC. Protein: CSVERAGTTHNEQFF.

The V gene is TRBV14, the J gene TRBJ1-4; TRBD1 aligns across 8 bases. Unmatched junction bases numbered 2, after V lost 4 bases and J lost 7 bases. This CDR3 comprises 13 residues. From germline, CDR1 is SGHDN and CDR2 FVKESK. This chain's CDR3 is CASSRDRREKLFF. DNA for the CDR3: TGTGCCAGCAGCCGGGACAGGCGTGAAAAACTGTTTTTT.

V gene TRBV19 combines with J gene TRBJ1-2; 10 bases align to TRBD1. CDR1 LNHDA and CDR2 SQIVND come from the germline V gene (reference sequence). This CDR3 contains 16 residues. V lost 4 bases to trimming and J lost 2 bases; unmatched junction nucleotides: 7. CDR3 sequence: CASSRQRGQGNYGYTF. The CDR3 DNA follows: TGTGCCAGTAGTAGGCAAAGGGGACAGGGGAACTATGGCTACACCTTC.

J is TRBJ1-1 and V is TRBV11-2; D not resolved. Germline V gene data show CDR1 as SGHAT and CDR2 as FQNNGV. The V end was cut by 2 bases, the J end by 4 bases, with 11 bases between. This CDR3 comprises 14 residues. CDR3 nucleotides: TGTGCCAGCAGCTTAAACAGTGTCGGCACTGAAGCTTTCTTT. Its translation: CASSLNSVGTEAFF. The full variable domain, with the rest looked up from reference TRBV11-2 and TRBJ1-1, is EAGVAQSPRYKIIEKRQSVAFWCNPISGHATLYWYQQILGQGPKLLIQFQNNGVVDDSQLPKDRFSAERLKGVDSTLKIQPAKLEDSAVYLCASSLNSVGTEAFFGQGTRLTVV.

V is TRBV25-1 and J is TRBJ1-4; D uncertain. The germline V gene has CDR1 MGHDK and CDR2 SYGVNS. The CDR3 loop spans 18 amino acids. Trimming took off 5 bases at V and 7 bases at J, with 26 bases between the two ends. This CDR3 is CASSHLGSSPGIGEKLFF. In DNA form, the CDR3 reads TGTGCCAGCAGTCACCTCGGGTCGTCCCCGGGAATCGGTGAAAAACTGTTTTTT.

The genes are TRBV5-1 and TRBJ1-2; 7 bases are shared with TRBD1. The V and J ends lost 4 bases and 8 bases, in that order; junction bases with no gene match: 20. From germline, CDR1 is SGHRS and CDR2 YFSETQ. CDR3 length: 17 amino acids. Written as DNA, the CDR3 is TGCGCCAGCAGCGATGACAGGGAATCTGCTTGGTGGCGCGGCTACACCTTC. Translated, it gives CASSDDRESAWWRGYTF.

The chain has TRBV19 and TRBJ1-5; 7 bases match TRBD1. The CDR3 is 15 amino acids. Germline CDR1 LNHDA, CDR2 SQIVND (reference sequence). V shed 4 bases, J shed 6 bases, and the junction held 9 bases outside the gene matches. The CDR3 DNA is TGTGCCAGTAGTACCACCACAGGGGCAGGTCAGCCCCAGCATTTT. It encodes CASSTTTGAGQPQHF.

This clone was recorded only once. V and J are TRBV27 and TRBJ2-2, with D possibly being TRBD1 (6 bases). The germline V and J ends were trimmed by 6 bases and 1 base, with 9 bases remaining between them. Germline-derived CDR1 and CDR2 are MNHEY and SMNVEV (reference sequence). The CDR3 is 14 amino acids. CDR3 in amino acids: CASRGHMNTGELFF. Written as DNA, the CDR3 is TGTGCCAGCAGGGGACATATGAACACCGGGGAGCTGTTTTTT.

The rearrangement uses TRBV19 and TRBJ1-2; D perhaps matches TRBD1 (5 bases). Trimming pared 1 base from V and 2 bases from J, leaving 11 bases between. Germline CDR1 is LNHDA and CDR2 is SQIVND (reference sequence). The CDR3 is 15 amino acids. In DNA, the CDR3 is TGTGCCAGTAGTATAGTCGGGACTGAAAACTATGGCTACACCTTC. It translates to CASSIVGTENYGYTF.